This T cell receptor beta chain was recorded in a study of cytomegalovirus exposure and HLA in healthy donors. General study results and limits: As a later analysis showed, a missense DCLRE1C variant was linked to trimming of TCR beta V- and J-genes.

Vbeta (60) and Jbeta (13) primers were used in the PCR. Clones were sequenced by immunoSEQ multiplex PCR, and TCRdb holds only the in-frame ones, with some missing. The sample shows over 150,000 clones, about 75% of them seen only once. A word on this clone: Its antigen remains unknown.

The J segment lost 10 bases and the V segment lost 0 bases, leaving 6 bases of the junction unmatched. Germline V lookup: CDR1 SGHVS, CDR2 FQNEAQ. The CDR3 has 16 residues. The chain carries TRBV7-8 and TRBJ2-7, with 16 bases matching TRBD2. This sequence was found in a man aged 18 to 29 in good health and CMV-seronegative. Sequencing was done on a sample of PBMCs. The CDR3 DNA follows: TGTGCCAGCAGCTTAGCGCCCGGGACTAGCGGGAGGGCCCAGTACTTC. It codes for CASSLAPGTSGRAQYF.